In this sample, the clone carrying this T cell receptor (beta chain) turned up once. The data stem from a study of prognosis after radiotherapy for stage I lung cancer. Study overall: The study included 13 to 15 patients with newly diagnosed primary stage I lung tumors and 4 to 6 with oligometastatic NSCLC after surgical resection of the primary tumor.

From genomic DNA, TCR beta CDR3 was amplified by two-round multiplex PCR. The first PCR round targeted every TRBV and TRBJ gene with specific primers. Universal primers primed the second round of PCR. Via MiXCR, TCRdb re-called the multiplex PCR reads, giving one row per CDR3 protein. The sample has about 28,000 distinct CDR3 sequences, around 46% seen once. V dropped 4 bases and J dropped 0 bases, with 16 bases sitting between them. The CDR3 contains 16 residues. The germline V gene encodes CDR1 SGDLS and CDR2 YYNGEE. Here the sequenced sample was PBMCs, taken before or after stereotactic body radiation therapy (not recorded which). The rearrangement uses TRBV9 and TRBJ2-5; maybe TRBD2 (6 bases). The clonotype originates from a donor aged 50 or older with non-small cell lung cancer. The CDR3, as DNA: TGTGCCAGCAGCCCCCATATGGCGGGGTACCAAGAGACCCAGTACTTC. Translation: CASSPHMAGYQETQYF. Drawing the rest from reference TRBV9 and TRBJ2-5, the complete variable domain is DSGVTQTPKHLITATGQRVTLRCSPRSGDLSVYWYQQSLDQGLQFLIQYYNGEERAKGNILERFSAQQFPDLHSELNLSSLELGDSALYFCASSPHMAGYQETQYFGPGTRLLVL.